The source of this TCR beta chain is a study of blood T cell repertoires in COVID-19. The CDR3 contains 16 residues. The ends lost 0 bases at V and 8 bases at J; junction bases unmatched: 12. Germline-derived CDR1 and CDR2 are SGHAT and FQNNGV. Data came from immunoSEQ multiplex PCR; TCRdb stores just in-frame clones and leaves some out. The sample shows roughly 200,000 clones, about nine tenths of them seen only once. This clone occurred once. Cohort 3 recovery required two negative PCRs, clearance, or symptom resolution. The TCR originated in a man aged 25-45 years who had recovered from COVID-19. The specimen sequenced was PBMCs or T cells enriched from blood (not recorded which). The chain carries TRBV11-2 and TRBJ1-2, with 7 bases that match TRBD1. The CDR3 sequence is CASSLDLSTGTRGYTF. The CDR3 region has the DNA TGTGCCAGCAGCTTAGACCTCTCGACAGGGACGAGGGGCTACACCTTC. Looking up the rest from reference TRBV11-2 and TRBJ1-2 gives the full variable domain: EAGVAQSPRYKIIEKRQSVAFWCNPISGHATLYWYQQILGQGPKLLIQFQNNGVVDDSQLPKDRFSAERLKGVDSTLKIQPAKLEDSAVYLCASSLDLSTGTRGYTFGSGTRLTVV.